This TCR beta chain was sequenced during a study of control samples from healthy donors and cancer patients. Germline-derived CDR1 and CDR2 are LGHNA and YSLEER. The CDR3 consists of 15 residues. V was pared by 1 base and J by 0 bases, with 6 bases between. Generated by immunoSEQ multiplex PCR, the TCRdb table keeps only in-frame clones and is missing some. Of tens of thousands of clones listed, approximately 94% are singletons. This receptor was obtained from a man aged 55 to 69 in good health. Sample: blood. The chain has TRBV4-3 and TRBJ1-4; D is unclear. The CDR3 loop reads CASSQVVATNEKLFF. CDR3 in DNA: TGCGCCAGCAGCCAAGTCGTAGCAACTAATGAAAAACTGTTTTTT.